The clone carrying this TCR beta chain was detected many times. The source of the sample is a study of T cells after yellow fever vaccination. Study-level results: Abundant clonotypes from the bulk population could have been carried over as contaminants into FACS-sorted repertoires.

CDR3 length equals 16 residues. In germline, CDR1 is SGHRS, CDR2 YFSETQ. The V and J ends lost 0 bases and 2 bases respectively, with 11 bases between them. TCRdb processed the 5' RACE reads anew with MiXCR; each CDR3 protein has one entry. The sample contains roughly 100,000 distinct CDR3 sequences, roughly 8.2% of which appear only once. The genes are TRBV5-1 and TRBJ2-2; D remains ambiguous. Here the sequenced sample was CD8+ T cells not binding an NS4B(214-222) dextramer, sorted from PBMCs, taken roughly 14 days after the first yellow fever vaccination. The sequence derives from a man between 18 and 29 years old who received the YFV17D yellow fever vaccine. DNA for the CDR3: TGCGCCAGCAGCTTGGCACGCTCGCTTAACACCGGGGAGCTGTTTTTT. Translated: CASSLARSLNTGELFF.